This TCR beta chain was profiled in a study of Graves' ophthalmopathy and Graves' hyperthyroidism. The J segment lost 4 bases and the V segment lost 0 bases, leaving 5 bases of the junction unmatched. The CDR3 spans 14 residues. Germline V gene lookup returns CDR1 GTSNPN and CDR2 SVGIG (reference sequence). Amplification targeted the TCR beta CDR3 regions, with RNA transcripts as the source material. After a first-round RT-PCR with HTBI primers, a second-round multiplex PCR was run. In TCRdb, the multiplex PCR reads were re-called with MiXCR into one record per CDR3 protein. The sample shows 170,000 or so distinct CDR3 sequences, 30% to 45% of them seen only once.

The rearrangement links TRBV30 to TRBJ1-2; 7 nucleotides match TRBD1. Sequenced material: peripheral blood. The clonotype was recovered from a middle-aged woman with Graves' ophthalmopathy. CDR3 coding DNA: TGTGCCTGGAGTGTAACGACAGGGAGCTATGGCTACACCTTC. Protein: CAWSVTTGSYGYTF.